This entry lists 6 T cell receptor beta chains sequenced from one sample in a study of blood T cell repertoires in COVID-19. The repertoire was sequenced with immunoSEQ multiplex PCR; TCRdb's copy has only in-frame clones and lacks some. The sample shows 200,000 to 250,000 clones, just over 85% of them seen only once. Sequencing was performed on PBMCs or T cells enriched from blood (not recorded which). These TCRs come from a woman aged 50 to 60 with acute COVID-19.

V and J are TRBV30 and TRBJ2-7, with 13 bases fitting TRBD2. This CDR3 comprises 16 residues. Per the germline V gene, CDR1 is GTSNPN and CDR2 is SVGIG (reference sequence). Germline trimming cut 1 base from V and 1 base from J; bases unmatched to any gene: 4. The DNA of the CDR3 is TGTGCCTGGAGTGCCATACTAGCGGGAGGGTCCTACGAGCAGTACTTC. It specifies CAWSAILAGGSYEQYF.

The chain uses TRBV11-2 and TRBJ2-7; 14 bases agree with TRBD2. V dropped 2 bases and J dropped 5; count of bases not matched to a gene: 8. This CDR3 is built from 17 residues. The germline V gene encodes CDR1 SGHAT and CDR2 FQNNGV. The DNA for the CDR3 is TGTGCCAGCAGCTTATCCTCCGGGACTAGCGGGAGTGACGAGCAGTACTTC. Its translation: CASSLSSGTSGSDEQYF. Supplemented by reference TRBV11-2 and TRBJ2-7, the full variable domain reads EAGVAQSPRYKIIEKRQSVAFWCNPISGHATLYWYQQILGQGPKLLIQFQNNGVVDDSQLPKDRFSAERLKGVDSTLKIQPAKLEDSAVYLCASSLSSGTSGSDEQYFGPGTRLTVT.

The chain recombines TRBV30 with TRBJ2-5, with a weak D call TRBD2 (6 bases). CDR3 length equals 15 residues. Germline V gene sequence: CDR1 GTSNPN, CDR2 SVGIG (reference sequence). The germline V and J ends were trimmed by 2 bases and 3 bases, with 16 bases remaining between them. CDR3 coding DNA: TGTGCCTGGAGTTCGCTCCGGGACTCAAAAGAGACCCAGTACTTC. Its translation is CAWSSLRDSKETQYF.

The CDR3 loop is CASSALLAGDMETQYF. DNA for the CDR3: TGCGCCAGCAGCGCCCTTCTAGCGGGCGACATGGAGACCCAGTACTTC. The J gene is TRBJ2-5, the V gene TRBV5-1, with 8 bases aligning to TRBD2. CDR3 length: 16 residues. The V segment lost 4 bases and the J segment 5 bases; nucleotides outside the gene matches: 13. Germline-derived CDR1 and CDR2 are SGHRS and YFSETQ. Based on the CDR3 plus reference TRBV5-1 and TRBJ2-5, the full variable domain is KAGVTQTPRYLIKTRGQQVTLSCSPISGHRSVSWYQQTPGQGLQFLFEYFSETQRNKGNFPGRFSGRQFSNSRSEMNVSTLELGDSALYLCASSALLAGDMETQYFGPGTRLLVL.

The chain couples TRBV28 to TRBJ2-2; TRBD1 matches at 10 bases. Germline V gene sequence: CDR1 MDHEN, CDR2 SYDVKM. V shed 3 bases and J 9 bases; nucleotides not matched to a gene: 4. The CDR3 loop spans 14 amino acids. The CDR3 coding sequence is TGTGCCAGCAGTTTCCGGGACAGGGGTTGGGAGCTGTTTTTT. Translating gives CASSFRDRGWELFF. The full variable domain, its missing parts supplied by reference TRBV28 and TRBJ2-2, is DVKVTQSSRYLVKRTGEKVFLECVQDMDHENMFWYRQDPGLGLRLIYFSYDVKMKEKGDIPEGYSVSREKKERFSLILESASTNQTSMYLCASSFRDRGWELFFGEGSRLTVL.

This clone is a singleton in its sample. The chain is built from TRBV6-5 and TRBJ2-3, with 10 nucleotides matching TRBD2. The V gene end was trimmed by 6 bases and the J gene end by 2 bases; junction bases not matched to a gene: 5. The CDR3 totals 15 residues. Germline V CDR1 and CDR2: MNHEY, SVGAGI. This chain's CDR3 is CASSLLAGNTDTQYF. For the CDR3, the DNA is TGTGCCAGCAGCTTACTAGCGGGGAACACAGATACGCAGTATTTT.